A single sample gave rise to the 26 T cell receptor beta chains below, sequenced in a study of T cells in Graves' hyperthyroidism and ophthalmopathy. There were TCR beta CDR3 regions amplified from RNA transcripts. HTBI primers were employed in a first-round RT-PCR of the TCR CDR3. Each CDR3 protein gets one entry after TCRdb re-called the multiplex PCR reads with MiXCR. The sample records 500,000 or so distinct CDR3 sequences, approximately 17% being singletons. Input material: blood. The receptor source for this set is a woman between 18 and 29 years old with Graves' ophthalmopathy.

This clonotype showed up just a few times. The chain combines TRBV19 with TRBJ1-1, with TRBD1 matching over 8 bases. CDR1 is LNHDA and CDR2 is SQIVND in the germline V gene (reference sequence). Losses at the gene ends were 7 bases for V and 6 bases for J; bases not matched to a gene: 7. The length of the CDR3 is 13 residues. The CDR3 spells CASTPTGVPEAFF. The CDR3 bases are TGTGCCAGTACCCCGACAGGGGTGCCTGAAGCTTTCTTT.

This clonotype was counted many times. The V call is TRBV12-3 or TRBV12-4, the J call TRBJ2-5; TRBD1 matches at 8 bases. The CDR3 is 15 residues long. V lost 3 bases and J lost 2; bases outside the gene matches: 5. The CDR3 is CASSFQTGGQETQYF. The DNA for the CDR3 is TGTGCCAGCAGTTTTCAAACAGGGGGTCAAGAGACCCAGTACTTC.

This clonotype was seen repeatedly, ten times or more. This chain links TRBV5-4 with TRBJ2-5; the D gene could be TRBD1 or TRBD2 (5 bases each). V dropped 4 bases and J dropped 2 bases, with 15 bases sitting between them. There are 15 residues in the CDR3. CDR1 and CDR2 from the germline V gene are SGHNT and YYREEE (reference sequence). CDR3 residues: CASSTQGRGQETQYF. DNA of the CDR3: TGTGCCAGCAGCACGCAGGGACGTGGACAAGAGACCCAGTACTTC.

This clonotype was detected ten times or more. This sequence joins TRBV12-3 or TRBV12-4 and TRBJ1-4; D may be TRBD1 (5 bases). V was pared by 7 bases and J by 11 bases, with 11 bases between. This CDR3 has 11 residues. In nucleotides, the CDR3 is TGTGCCAGCACCCTGGGGCGGAAACTGTTTTTT. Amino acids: CASTLGRKLFF.

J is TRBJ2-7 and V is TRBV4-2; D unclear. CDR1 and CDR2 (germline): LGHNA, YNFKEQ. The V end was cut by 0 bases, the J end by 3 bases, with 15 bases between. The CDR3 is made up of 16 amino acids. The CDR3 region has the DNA TGTGCCAGCAGCCAAGAGTACTACCCGGCGGTCTACGAGCAGTACTTC. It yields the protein CASSQEYYPAVYEQYF.

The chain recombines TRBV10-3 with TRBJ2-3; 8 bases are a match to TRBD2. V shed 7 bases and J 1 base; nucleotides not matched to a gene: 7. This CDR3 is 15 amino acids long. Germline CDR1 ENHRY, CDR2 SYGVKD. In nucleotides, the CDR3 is TGTGCCATCACCCGAGCGGGGGCGGGCACAGATACGCAGTATTTT. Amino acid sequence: CAITRAGAGTDTQYF.

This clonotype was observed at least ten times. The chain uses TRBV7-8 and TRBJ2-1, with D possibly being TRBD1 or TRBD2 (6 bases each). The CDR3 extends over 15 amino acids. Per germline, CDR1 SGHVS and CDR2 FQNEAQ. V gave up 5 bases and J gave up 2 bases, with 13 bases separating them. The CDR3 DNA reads TGTGCCAGCAGCCAAGCCCGGGGGCCCTACAATGAGCAGTTCTTC. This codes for CASSQARGPYNEQFF. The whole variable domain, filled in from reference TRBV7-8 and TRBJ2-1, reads GAGVSQSPRYKVAKRGQDVALRCDPISGHVSLFWYQQALGQGPEFLTYFQNEAQLDKSGLPSDRFFAERPEGSVSTLKIQRTQQEDSAVYLCASSQARGPYNEQFFGPGTRLTVL.

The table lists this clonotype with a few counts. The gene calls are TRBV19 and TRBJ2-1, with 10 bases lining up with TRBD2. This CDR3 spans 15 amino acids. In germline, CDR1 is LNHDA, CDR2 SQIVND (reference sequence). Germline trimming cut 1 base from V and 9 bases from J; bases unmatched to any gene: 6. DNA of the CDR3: TGTGCCAGTAGTATAGCCAGCGGGAGGGCCACTGAGCAGTTCTTC. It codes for CASSIASGRATEQFF.

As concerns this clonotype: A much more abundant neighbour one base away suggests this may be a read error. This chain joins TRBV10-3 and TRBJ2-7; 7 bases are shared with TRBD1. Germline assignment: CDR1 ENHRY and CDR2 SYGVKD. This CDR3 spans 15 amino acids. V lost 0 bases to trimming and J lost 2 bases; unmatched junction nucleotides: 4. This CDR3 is CAISESSQGAYEQYF. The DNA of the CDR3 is TGTGCCATCAGTGAGTCGAGTCAGGGGGCCTACGAGCAGTACTTC.

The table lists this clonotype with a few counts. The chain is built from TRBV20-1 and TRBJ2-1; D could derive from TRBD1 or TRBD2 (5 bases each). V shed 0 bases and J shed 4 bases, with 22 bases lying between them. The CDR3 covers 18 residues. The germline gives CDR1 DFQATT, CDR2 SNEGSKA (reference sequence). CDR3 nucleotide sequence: TGCAGTGCTAGAGATGACAGCGTAGGAGGCGCCCTATACAATGAGCAGTTCTTC. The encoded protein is CSARDDSVGGALYNEQFF.

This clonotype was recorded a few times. CDR3 sequence: CASSPPDSTDLRKLFF. For the CDR3, the DNA is TGTGCCAGCAGCCCCCCGGACTCCACCGACTTGCGAAAACTGTTTTTT. The chain couples TRBV7-9 to TRBJ1-4; D unresolved. The CDR3 sequence is 16 residues long. The germline gives CDR1 SEHNR, CDR2 FQNEAQ (reference sequence). The germline V and J ends were trimmed by 5 bases and 10 bases, with 23 bases remaining between them.

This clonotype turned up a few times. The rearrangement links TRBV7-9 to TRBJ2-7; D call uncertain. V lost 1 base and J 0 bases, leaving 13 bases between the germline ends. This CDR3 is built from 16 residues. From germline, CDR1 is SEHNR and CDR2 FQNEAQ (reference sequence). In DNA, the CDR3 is TGTGCCAGCAGCTTAGTATCGTTTGGAAGCTCCTACGAGCAGTACTTC. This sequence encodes CASSLVSFGSSYEQYF.

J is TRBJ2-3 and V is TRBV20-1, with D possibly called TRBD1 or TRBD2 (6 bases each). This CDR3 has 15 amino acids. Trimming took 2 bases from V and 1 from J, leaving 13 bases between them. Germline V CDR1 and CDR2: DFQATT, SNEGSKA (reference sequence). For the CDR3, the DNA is TGCAGTGCTAGAAAGGGGGGAGGTGGCACAGATACGCAGTATTTT. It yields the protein CSARKGGGGTDTQYF.

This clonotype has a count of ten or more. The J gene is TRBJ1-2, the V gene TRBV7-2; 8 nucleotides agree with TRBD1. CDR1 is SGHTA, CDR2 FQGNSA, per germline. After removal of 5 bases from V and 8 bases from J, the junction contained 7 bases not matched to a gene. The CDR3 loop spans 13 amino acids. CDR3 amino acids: CASSPRTGHGYTF. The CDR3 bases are TGTGCCAGCAGCCCCCGGACAGGGCACGGCTACACCTTC.

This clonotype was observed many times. CDR3 nucleotide sequence: TGCAGTGCCGGCGGCCTGGGAGGTACGGAGGAGCAGTACTTC. Protein: CSAGGLGGTEEQYF. The V call is TRBV20-1, the J call TRBJ2-7, with D tentatively TRBD2 (6 bases). The CDR3 runs 14 residues. V lost 6 bases and J lost 7, with 22 bases in between. The germline V gene encodes CDR1 DFQATT and CDR2 SNEGSKA (reference sequence).

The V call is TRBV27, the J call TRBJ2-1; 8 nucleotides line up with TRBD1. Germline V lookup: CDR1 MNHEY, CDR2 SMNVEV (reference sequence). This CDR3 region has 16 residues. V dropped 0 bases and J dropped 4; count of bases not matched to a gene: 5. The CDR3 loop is CASSLSAGGQYNEQFF. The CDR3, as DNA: TGTGCCAGCAGTTTATCGGCAGGGGGCCAGTACAATGAGCAGTTCTTC.

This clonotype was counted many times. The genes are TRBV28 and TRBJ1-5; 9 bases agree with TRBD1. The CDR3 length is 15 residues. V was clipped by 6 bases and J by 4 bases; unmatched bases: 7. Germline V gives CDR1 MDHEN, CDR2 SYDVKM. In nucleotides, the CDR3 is TGTGCCAGCAGCCTGGACAGGGGCCTGAATCAGCCCCAGCATTTT. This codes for CASSLDRGLNQPQHF. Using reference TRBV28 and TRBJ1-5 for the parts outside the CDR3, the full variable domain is DVKVTQSSRYLVKRTGEKVFLECVQDMDHENMFWYRQDPGLGLRLIYFSYDVKMKEKGDIPEGYSVSREKKERFSLILESASTNQTSMYLCASSLDRGLNQPQHFGDGTRLSIL.

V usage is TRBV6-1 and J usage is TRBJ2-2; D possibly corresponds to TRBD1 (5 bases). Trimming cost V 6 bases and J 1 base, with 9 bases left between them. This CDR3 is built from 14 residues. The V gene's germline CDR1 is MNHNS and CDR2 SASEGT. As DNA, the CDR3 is TGTGCCAGCAGACCCGGACAGAACACCGGGGAGCTGTTTTTT. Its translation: CASRPGQNTGELFF.

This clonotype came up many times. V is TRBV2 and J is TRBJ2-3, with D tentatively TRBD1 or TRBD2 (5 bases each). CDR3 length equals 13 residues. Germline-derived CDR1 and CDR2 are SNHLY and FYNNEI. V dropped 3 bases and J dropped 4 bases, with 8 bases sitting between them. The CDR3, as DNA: TGTGCCAGCAGTGACAGGGAGTCAGATACGCAGTATTTT. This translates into CASSDRESDTQYF.

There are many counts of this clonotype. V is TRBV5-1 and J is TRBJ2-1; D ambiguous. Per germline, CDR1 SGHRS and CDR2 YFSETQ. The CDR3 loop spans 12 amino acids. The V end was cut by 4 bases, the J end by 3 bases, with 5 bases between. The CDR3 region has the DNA TGCGCCAGCAGCGCGGACTACAATGAGCAGTTCTTC. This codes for CASSADYNEQFF.

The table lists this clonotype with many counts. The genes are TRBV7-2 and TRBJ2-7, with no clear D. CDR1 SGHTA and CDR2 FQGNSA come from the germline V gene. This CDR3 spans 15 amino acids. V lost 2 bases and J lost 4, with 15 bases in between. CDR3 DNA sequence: TGTGCCAGCAGCTTAATGGGCACCAGCGTGTACGAGCAGTACTTC. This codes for CASSLMGTSVYEQYF.

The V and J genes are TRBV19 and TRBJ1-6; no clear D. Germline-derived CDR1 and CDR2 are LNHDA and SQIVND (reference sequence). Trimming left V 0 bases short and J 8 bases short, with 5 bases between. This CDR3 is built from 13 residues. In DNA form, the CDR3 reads TGTGCCAGTAGTATAGATCCGGATTCACCCCTCCACTTT. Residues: CASSIDPDSPLHF.

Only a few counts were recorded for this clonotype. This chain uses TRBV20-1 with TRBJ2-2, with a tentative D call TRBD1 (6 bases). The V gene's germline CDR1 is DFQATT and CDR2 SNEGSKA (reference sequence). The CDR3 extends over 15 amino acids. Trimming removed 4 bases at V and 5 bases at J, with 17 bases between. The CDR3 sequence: CSAKTTGFGTGELFF. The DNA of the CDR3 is TGCAGTGCTAAAACTACAGGGTTTGGTACCGGGGAGCTGTTTTTT.

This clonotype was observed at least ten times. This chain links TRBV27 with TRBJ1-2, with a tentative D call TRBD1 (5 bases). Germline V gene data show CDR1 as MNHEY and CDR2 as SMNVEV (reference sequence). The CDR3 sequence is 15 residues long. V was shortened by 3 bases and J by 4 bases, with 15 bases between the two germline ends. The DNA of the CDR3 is TGTGCCAGCAGTTTGGAGGGGATTGGGACCTATGGCTACACCTTC. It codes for CASSLEGIGTYGYTF.

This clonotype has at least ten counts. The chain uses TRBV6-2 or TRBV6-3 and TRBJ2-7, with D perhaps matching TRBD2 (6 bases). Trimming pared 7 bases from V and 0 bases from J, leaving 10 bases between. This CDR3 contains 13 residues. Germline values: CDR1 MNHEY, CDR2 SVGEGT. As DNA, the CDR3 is TGTGCCAGCATCCGGGGGAACTCCTACGAGCAGTACTTC. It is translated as CASIRGNSYEQYF.

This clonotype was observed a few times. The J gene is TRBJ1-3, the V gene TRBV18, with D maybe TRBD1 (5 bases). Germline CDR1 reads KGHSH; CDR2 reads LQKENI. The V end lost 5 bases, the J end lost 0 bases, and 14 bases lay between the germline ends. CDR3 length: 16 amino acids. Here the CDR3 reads CASSSGPGRSGNTIYF. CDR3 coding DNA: TGTGCCAGCTCATCCGGTCCAGGGCGCTCTGGAAACACCATATATTTT.